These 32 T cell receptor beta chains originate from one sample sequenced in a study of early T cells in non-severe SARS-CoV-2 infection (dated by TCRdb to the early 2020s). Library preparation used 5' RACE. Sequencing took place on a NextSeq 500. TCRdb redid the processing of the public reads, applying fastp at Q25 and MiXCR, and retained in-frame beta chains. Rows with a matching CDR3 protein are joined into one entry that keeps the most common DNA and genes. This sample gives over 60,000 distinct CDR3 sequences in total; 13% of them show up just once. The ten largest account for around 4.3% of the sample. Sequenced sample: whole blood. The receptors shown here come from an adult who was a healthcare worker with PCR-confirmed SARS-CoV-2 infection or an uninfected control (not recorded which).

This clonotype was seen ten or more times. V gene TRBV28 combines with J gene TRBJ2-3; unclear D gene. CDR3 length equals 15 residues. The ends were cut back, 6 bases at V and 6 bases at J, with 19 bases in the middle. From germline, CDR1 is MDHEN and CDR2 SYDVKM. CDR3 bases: TGTGCCAGCAGCCCGCCCCGGGCCAATGGGGATACGCAGTATTTT. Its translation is CASSPPRANGDTQYF.

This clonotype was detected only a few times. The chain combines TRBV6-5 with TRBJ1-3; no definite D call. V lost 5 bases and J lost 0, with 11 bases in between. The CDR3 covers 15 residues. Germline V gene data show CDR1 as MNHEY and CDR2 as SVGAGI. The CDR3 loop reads CASSTDGNSGNTIYF. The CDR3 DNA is TGTGCCAGCAGTACAGACGGCAACTCTGGAAACACCATATATTTT.

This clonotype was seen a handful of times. CDR3 sequence: CSARTLLSGSGRETQYF. CDR3 coding DNA: TGCAGTGCTAGAACCCTCCTCTCGGGTAGCGGGAGAGAGACCCAGTACTTC. V and J are TRBV20-1 and TRBJ2-5; 9 bases are shared with TRBD2. Germline V gives CDR1 DFQATT, CDR2 SNEGSKA (reference sequence). The CDR3 length is 17 residues. Trimming took 2 bases from V and 4 from J; bases not matched to a gene: 14.

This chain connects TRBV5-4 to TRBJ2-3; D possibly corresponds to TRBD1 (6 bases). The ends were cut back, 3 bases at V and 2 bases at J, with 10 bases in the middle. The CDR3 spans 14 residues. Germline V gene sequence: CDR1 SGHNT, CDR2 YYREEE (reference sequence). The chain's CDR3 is CASSYKGDTDTQYF. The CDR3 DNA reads TGTGCCAGCAGCTACAAGGGGGACACAGATACGCAGTATTTT.

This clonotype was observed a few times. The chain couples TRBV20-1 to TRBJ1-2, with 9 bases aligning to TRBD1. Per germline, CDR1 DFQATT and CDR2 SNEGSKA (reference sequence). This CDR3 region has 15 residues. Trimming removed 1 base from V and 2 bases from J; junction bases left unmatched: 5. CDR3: CSARGGQGQNYGYTF. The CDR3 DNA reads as TGCAGTGCTAGAGGGGGACAGGGCCAGAACTATGGCTACACCTTC.

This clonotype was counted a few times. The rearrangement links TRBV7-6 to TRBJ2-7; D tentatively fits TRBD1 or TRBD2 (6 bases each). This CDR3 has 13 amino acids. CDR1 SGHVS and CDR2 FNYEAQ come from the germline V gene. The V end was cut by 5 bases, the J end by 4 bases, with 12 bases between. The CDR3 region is CASSRGRVYEQYF. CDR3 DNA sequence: TGTGCCAGCAGCCGGGGGCGAGTATACGAGCAGTACTTC.

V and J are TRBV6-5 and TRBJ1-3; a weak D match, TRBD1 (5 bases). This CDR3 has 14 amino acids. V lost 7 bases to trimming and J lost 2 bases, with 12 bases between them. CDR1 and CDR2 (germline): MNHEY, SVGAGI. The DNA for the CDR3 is TGTGCCAGCAAGTCCGGGGGAACTGGAAACACCATATATTTT. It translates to CASKSGGTGNTIYF.

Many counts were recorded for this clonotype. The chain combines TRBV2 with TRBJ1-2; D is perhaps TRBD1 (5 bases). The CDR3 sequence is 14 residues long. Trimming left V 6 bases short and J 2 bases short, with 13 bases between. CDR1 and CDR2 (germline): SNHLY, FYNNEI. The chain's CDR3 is CASSVWDGNYGYTF. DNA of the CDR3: TGTGCCAGCAGCGTATGGGACGGAAACTATGGCTACACCTTC.

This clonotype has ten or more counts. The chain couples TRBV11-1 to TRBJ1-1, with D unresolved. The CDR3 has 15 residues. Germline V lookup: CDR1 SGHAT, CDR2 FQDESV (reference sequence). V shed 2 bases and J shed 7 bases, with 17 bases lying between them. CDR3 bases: TGTGCCAGCAGCTTAACGCCGAGGTCTTTGGGTGAAGCTTTCTTT. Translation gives CASSLTPRSLGEAFF.

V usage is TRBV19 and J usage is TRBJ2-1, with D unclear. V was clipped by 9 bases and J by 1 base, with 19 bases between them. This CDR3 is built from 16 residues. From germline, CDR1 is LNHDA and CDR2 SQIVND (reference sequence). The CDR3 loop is CASKMNLMGSYNEQFF. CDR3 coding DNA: TGTGCCAGCAAAATGAACCTCATGGGATCCTACAATGAGCAGTTCTTC.

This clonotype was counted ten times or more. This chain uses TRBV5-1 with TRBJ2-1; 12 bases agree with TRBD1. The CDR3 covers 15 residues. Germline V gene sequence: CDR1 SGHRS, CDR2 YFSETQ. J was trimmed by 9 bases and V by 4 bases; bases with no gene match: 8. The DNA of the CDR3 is TGCGCCAGCAGCCCGCCCGGGACAGGGGGCGGTGAGCAGTTCTTC. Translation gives CASSPPGTGGGEQFF. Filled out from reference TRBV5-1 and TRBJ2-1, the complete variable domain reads KAGVTQTPRYLIKTRGQQVTLSCSPISGHRSVSWYQQTPGQGLQFLFEYFSETQRNKGNFPGRFSGRQFSNSRSEMNVSTLELGDSALYLCASSPPGTGGGEQFFGPGTRLTVL.

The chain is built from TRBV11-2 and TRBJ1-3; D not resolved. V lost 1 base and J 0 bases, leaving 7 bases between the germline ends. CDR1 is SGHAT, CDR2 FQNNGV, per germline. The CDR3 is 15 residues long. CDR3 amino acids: CASSLGEFSGNTIYF. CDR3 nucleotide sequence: TGTGCCAGCAGCTTAGGGGAGTTCTCTGGAAACACCATATATTTT. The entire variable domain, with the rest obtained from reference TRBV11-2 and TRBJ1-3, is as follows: EAGVAQSPRYKIIEKRQSVAFWCNPISGHATLYWYQQILGQGPKLLIQFQNNGVVDDSQLPKDRFSAERLKGVDSTLKIQPAKLEDSAVYLCASSLGEFSGNTIYFGEGSWLTVV.

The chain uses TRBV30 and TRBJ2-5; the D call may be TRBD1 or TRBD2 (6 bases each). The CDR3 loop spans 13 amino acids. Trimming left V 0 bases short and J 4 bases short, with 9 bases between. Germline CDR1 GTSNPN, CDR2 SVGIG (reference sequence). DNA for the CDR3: TGTGCCTGGAGTGTACGGGGGCTAGAGACCCAGTACTTC. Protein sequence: CAWSVRGLETQYF. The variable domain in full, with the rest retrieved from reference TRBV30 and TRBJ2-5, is SQTIHQWPATLVQPVGSPLSLECTVEGTSNPNLYWYRQAAGRGLQLLFYSVGIGQISSEVPQNLSASRPQDRQFILSSKKLLLSDSGFYLCAWSVRGLETQYFGPGTRLLVL.

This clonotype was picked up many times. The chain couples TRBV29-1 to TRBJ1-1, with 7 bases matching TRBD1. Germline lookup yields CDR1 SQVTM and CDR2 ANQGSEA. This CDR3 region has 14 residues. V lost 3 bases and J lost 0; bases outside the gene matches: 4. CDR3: CSVDRGTVNTEAFF. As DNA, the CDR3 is TGCAGCGTTGATAGGGGGACAGTGAACACTGAAGCTTTCTTT.

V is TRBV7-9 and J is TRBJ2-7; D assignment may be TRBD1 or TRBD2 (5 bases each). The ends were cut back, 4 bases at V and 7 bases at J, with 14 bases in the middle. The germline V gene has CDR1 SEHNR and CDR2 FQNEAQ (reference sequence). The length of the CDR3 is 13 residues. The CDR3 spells CASSSDSPGEQYF. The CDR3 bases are TGTGCCAGCAGCTCTGACAGTCCGGGAGAGCAGTACTTC.

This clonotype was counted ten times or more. The CDR3 DNA reads as TGTGCCAGCAGCCAAGTACCCAGCGGGGGGCAGTCCTACGAGCAGTACTTC. Translation: CASSQVPSGGQSYEQYF. This chain links TRBV3-1 with TRBJ2-7, with 9 bases matching TRBD2. This CDR3 comprises 17 residues. Germline lookup yields CDR1 LGHDT and CDR2 YNNKEL (reference sequence). V was clipped by 1 base and J by 1 base; unmatched bases: 8.

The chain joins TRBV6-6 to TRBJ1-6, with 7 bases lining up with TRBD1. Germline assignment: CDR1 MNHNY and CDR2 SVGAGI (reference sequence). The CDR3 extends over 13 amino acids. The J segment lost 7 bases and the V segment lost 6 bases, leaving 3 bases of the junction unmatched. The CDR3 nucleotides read TGTGCCAGCAGGACAGGGACAAATTCACCCCTCCACTTT. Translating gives CASRTGTNSPLHF.

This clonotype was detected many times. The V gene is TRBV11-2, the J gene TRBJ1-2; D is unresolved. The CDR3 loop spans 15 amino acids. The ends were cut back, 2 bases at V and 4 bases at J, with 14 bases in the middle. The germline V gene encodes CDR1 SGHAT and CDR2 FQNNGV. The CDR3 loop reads CASSLSLASSYGYTF. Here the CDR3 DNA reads TGTGCCAGCAGCTTAAGCCTCGCCAGTTCCTATGGCTACACCTTC.

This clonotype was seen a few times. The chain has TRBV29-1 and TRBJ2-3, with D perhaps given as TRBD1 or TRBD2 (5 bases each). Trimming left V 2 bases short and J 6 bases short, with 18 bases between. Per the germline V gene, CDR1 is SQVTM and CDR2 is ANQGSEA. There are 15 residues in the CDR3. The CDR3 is CSVEWVGRPIDTQYF. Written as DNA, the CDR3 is TGCAGCGTTGAATGGGTGGGACGCCCAATTGATACGCAGTATTTT.

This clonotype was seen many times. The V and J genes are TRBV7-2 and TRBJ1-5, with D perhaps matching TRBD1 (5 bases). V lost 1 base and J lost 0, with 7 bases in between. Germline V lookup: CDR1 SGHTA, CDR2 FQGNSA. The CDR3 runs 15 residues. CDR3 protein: CASSLEGYSNQPQHF. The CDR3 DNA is TGTGCCAGCAGCTTAGAGGGGTATAGCAATCAGCCCCAGCATTTT.

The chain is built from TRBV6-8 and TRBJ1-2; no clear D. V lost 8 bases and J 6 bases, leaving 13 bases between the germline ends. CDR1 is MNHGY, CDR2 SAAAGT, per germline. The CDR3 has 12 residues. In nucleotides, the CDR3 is TGTGCCAGCCCCACGGGAACCGATGGCTACACCTTC. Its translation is CASPTGTDGYTF.

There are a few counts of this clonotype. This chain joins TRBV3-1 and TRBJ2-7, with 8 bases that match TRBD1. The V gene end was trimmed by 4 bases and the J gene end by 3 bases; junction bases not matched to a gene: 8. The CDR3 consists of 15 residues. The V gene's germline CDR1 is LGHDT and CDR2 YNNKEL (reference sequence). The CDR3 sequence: CASSPRWTGRYEQYF. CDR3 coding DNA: TGTGCCAGCAGCCCCCGTTGGACAGGGCGCTACGAGCAGTACTTC.

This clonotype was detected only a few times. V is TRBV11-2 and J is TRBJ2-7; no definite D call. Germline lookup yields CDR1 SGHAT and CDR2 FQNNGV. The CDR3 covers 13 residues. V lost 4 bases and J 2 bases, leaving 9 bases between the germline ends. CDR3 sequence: CASSWGTTYEQYF. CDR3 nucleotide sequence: TGTGCCAGCAGCTGGGGAACGACCTACGAGCAGTACTTC.

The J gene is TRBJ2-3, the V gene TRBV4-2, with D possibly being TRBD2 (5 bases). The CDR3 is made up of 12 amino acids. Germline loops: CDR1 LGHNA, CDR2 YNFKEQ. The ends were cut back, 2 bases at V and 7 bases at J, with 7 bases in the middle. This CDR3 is CASSQLGNTQYF. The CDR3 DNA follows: TGTGCCAGCAGCCAACTCGGGAATACGCAGTATTTT.

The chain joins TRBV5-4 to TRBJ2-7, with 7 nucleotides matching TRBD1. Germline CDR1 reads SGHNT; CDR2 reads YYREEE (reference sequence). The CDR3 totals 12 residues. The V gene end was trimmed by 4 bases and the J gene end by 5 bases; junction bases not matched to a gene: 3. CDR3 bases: TGTGCCAGCAGCATGGACAGGAACGAGCAGTACTTC. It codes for CASSMDRNEQYF.

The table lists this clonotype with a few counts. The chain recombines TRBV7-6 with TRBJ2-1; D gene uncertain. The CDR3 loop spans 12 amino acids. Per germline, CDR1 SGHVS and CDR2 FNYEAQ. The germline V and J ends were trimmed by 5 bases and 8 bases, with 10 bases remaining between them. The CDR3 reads CASSRIQDEQFF. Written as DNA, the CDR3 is TGTGCCAGCAGCCGAATACAAGATGAGCAGTTCTTC.

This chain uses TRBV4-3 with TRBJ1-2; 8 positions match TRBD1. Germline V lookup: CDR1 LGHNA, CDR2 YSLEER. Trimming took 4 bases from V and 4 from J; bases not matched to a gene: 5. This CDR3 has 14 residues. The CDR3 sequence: CASSPDRGSYGYTF. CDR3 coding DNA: TGCGCCAGCAGCCCTGACAGGGGTAGCTATGGCTACACCTTC.

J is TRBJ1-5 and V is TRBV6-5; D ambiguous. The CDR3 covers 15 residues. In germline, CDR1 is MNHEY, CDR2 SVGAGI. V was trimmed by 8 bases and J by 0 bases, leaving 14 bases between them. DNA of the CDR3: TGTGCCAGCCGGAATACGGGGTATAGCAATCAGCCCCAGCATTTT. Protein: CASRNTGYSNQPQHF.

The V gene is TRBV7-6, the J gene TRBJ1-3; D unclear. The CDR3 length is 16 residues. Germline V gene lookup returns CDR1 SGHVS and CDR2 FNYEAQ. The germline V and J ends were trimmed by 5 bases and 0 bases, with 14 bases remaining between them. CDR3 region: CASSQRVPSSGNTIYF. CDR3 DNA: TGTGCCAGCAGCCAGCGAGTACCCAGCTCTGGAAACACCATATATTTT.

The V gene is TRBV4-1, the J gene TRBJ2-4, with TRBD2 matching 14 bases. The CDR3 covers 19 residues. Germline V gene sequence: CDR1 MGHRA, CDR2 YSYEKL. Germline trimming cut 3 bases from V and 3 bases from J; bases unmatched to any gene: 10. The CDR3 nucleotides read TGCGCCAGCAGCCATGGTCGACTAGCGGGGGGGCCCGGCAAAAACATTCAGTACTTC. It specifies CASSHGRLAGGPGKNIQYF.

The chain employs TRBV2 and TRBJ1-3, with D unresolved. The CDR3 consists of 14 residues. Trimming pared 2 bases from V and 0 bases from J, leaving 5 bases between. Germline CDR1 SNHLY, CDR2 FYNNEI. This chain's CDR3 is CASSERHSGNTIYF. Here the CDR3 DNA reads TGTGCCAGCAGTGAACGGCACTCTGGAAACACCATATATTTT.

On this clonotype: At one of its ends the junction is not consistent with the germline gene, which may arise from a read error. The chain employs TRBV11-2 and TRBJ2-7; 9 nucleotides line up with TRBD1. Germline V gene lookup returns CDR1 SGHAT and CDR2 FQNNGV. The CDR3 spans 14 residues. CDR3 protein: CASGARTGVYGQYF. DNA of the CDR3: TGTGCCAGCGGGGCCCGGACAGGGGTTTACGGGCAGTACTTC.